The 21 T cell receptor beta chains below all came from one sample that was sequenced in a study of blood T cell repertoires in COVID-19. Profiled with immunoSEQ multiplex PCR; TCRdb holds only in-frame clones, not every one. The profile shows 370,000 or so clones, over 65% of them singletons. The sequenced material came from peripheral blood. These receptors were taken from a human donor with acute or convalescent COVID-19. The donor label of this sample is uncertain.

The chain links TRBV2 to TRBJ2-1; perhaps TRBD2 as D (6 bases). This CDR3 contains 15 residues. V lost 6 bases and J lost 1, with 13 bases in between. The V gene's germline CDR1 is SNHLY and CDR2 FYNNEI. The CDR3 loop reads CASRRAGVSYNEQFF. The DNA of the CDR3 is TGTGCCAGCAGACGAGCGGGCGTATCCTACAATGAGCAGTTCTTC.

The V call is TRBV19, the J call TRBJ2-1; possible D gene TRBD2, 6 bases. The germline gives CDR1 LNHDA, CDR2 SQIVND (reference sequence). Trimming pared 3 bases from V and 4 bases from J, leaving 13 bases between. CDR3 length equals 15 residues. DNA of the CDR3: TGTGCCAGTAGTATTGCTCAGGGAGGATACAATGAGCAGTTCTTC. Translated: CASSIAQGGYNEQFF.

This chain uses TRBV19 with TRBJ1-2; 7 bases agree with TRBD1. The CDR3 sequence is 15 residues long. CDR1 and CDR2 from the germline V gene are LNHDA and SQIVND (reference sequence). Unmatched junction bases numbered 11, after V lost 6 bases and J lost 4 bases. The CDR3 is CASRTYRGPLYGYTF. CDR3 sequence (DNA): TGTGCCAGTAGGACTTACAGGGGCCCTCTCTATGGCTACACCTTC.

This clone was recorded only once. The chain joins TRBV2 to TRBJ1-4; D is ambiguous. The CDR3 spans 15 residues. V was clipped by 4 bases and J by 7 bases, with 16 bases between them. Germline V lookup: CDR1 SNHLY, CDR2 FYNNEI. CDR3 amino acids: CASSAPDELSEKLFF. The CDR3, as DNA: TGTGCCAGCAGTGCCCCTGATGAATTGAGTGAAAAACTGTTTTTT.

This clone was seen only once. This sequence joins TRBV5-8 and TRBJ2-1; TRBD2 agrees at 8 bases. Germline CDR1 SGHTS, CDR2 YDEGEE. The CDR3 sequence is 15 residues long. Losses at the gene ends were 4 bases for V and 2 bases for J; bases not matched to a gene: 5. CDR3: CASSRVSGAYNEQFF. The CDR3 DNA reads TGTGCCAGCAGCCGAGTTAGCGGGGCCTACAATGAGCAGTTCTTC.

This clone was recorded once. Different DNA sequences within this sample yield the same CDR3. The chain is built from TRBV29-1 and TRBJ2-7, with a possible D match to TRBD2 (5 bases). V dropped 2 bases and J dropped 3 bases, with 8 bases sitting between them. Germline lookup yields CDR1 SQVTM and CDR2 ANQGSEA. This CDR3 has 12 amino acids. CDR3 region: CSVESGNYEQYF. The CDR3 DNA sequence: TGCAGCGTTGAATCCGGGAACTACGAGCAGTACTTC.

The chain uses TRBV10-2 and TRBJ2-1, with a weak D call TRBD2 (7 bases). Per the germline V gene, CDR1 is WSHSY and CDR2 is SAAADI. The V end was cut by 6 bases, the J end by 6 bases, with 21 bases between. The CDR3 length is 16 residues. Here the CDR3 DNA reads TGCGCCAGCAGGAGGGGGGGGAAGGTTAGGTTCAATGAGCAGTTCTTC. It yields the protein CASRRGGKVRFNEQFF.

This clone was recorded only once. This same CDR3 is encoded by further DNA sequences in the sample. The chain uses TRBV2 and TRBJ2-5; 12 bases align to TRBD2. This CDR3 contains 14 residues. V gave up 8 bases and J gave up 1 base; unmatched junction bases: 2. CDR1 and CDR2 (germline): SNHLY, FYNNEI. The CDR3 loop reads CASRLAGVQETQYF. The CDR3 DNA sequence: TGTGCCAGCCGACTAGCGGGGGTCCAAGAGACCCAGTACTTC. The full variable domain, its missing parts supplied by reference TRBV2 and TRBJ2-5, is EPEVTQTPSHQVTQMGQEVILRCVPISNHLYFYWYRQILGQKVEFLVSFYNNEISEKSEIFDDQFSVERPDGSNFTLKIRSTKLEDSAMYFCASRLAGVQETQYFGPGTRLLVL.

The rearrangement joins TRBV28 to TRBJ1-2; D is uncertain. Trimming shortened V by 6 bases and J by 0 bases, and 17 bases separated the two germline ends. Germline V gene lookup returns CDR1 MDHEN and CDR2 SYDVKM. The CDR3 loop spans 16 amino acids. The CDR3 spells CASSPTRGPTNYGYTF. The CDR3 DNA reads as TGTGCCAGCAGCCCCACCCGAGGGCCCACTAACTATGGCTACACCTTC.

This clone has only a few counts. V and J are TRBV6-2 or TRBV6-3 and TRBJ1-4; D gene unclear. Trimming removed 3 bases from V and 8 bases from J, with 13 bases in between. Looked up from germline, CDR1 is MNHEY and CDR2 is SVGEGT. The CDR3 sequence is 14 residues long. The CDR3 nucleotides read TGTGCCAGCAGTTATACCGGACTACGAGAAAAACTGTTTTTT. It yields the protein CASSYTGLREKLFF.

The V gene is TRBV5-1, the J gene TRBJ1-5, with D tentatively TRBD1 (6 bases). Germline V gene sequence: CDR1 SGHRS, CDR2 YFSETQ. Deletions cut 4 bases from V and 2 bases from J, with 13 bases between. The CDR3 is 15 residues long. The CDR3 region is CASSPNAGGNQPQHF. In DNA form, the CDR3 reads TGCGCCAGCAGCCCCAATGCAGGGGGCAATCAGCCCCAGCATTTT. Looking up the rest from reference TRBV5-1 and TRBJ1-5 gives the full variable domain: KAGVTQTPRYLIKTRGQQVTLSCSPISGHRSVSWYQQTPGQGLQFLFEYFSETQRNKGNFPGRFSGRQFSNSRSEMNVSTLELGDSALYLCASSPNAGGNQPQHFGDGTRLSIL.

The genes are TRBV30 and TRBJ1-2; D gene ambiguous. CDR3 length equals 14 residues. Germline V gene sequence: CDR1 GTSNPN, CDR2 SVGIG (reference sequence). V was pared by 2 bases and J by 8 bases, with 18 bases between. The CDR3 bases are TGTGCCTGGAGTCACGAGGTGCTCCGGCAAGGCTACACCTTC. Residues: CAWSHEVLRQGYTF. The full variable domain, rest sourced from reference TRBV30 and TRBJ1-2, is SQTIHQWPATLVQPVGSPLSLECTVEGTSNPNLYWYRQAAGRGLQLLFYSVGIGQISSEVPQNLSASRPQDRQFILSSKKLLLSDSGFYLCAWSHEVLRQGYTFGSGTRLTVV.

The chain links TRBV2 to TRBJ1-5; no reliable D call. V shed 7 bases and J shed 9 bases, with 16 bases lying between them. The germline CDR1 and CDR2 sequences are SNHLY and FYNNEI. This CDR3 comprises 13 residues. CDR3 nucleotides: TGTGCCAGCATCCGGGAACAAGGAGGGCCCCAGCATTTT. The encoded protein is CASIREQGGPQHF.

This rearrangement joins TRBV3-1 (or the pseudogene TRBV3-2) to TRBJ2-7, with TRBD2 matching 9 bases. CDR3 length: 14 residues. V was pared by 1 base and J by 5 bases, with 3 bases of the junction left unmatched. CDR1 and CDR2 from the germline V gene are LGHDT and YNNKEL (reference sequence). CDR3 nucleotide sequence: TGTGCCAGCAGCCAAGGCGGGGGGGCGAACGAGCAGTACTTC. Translated: CASSQGGGANEQYF.

This rearrangement joins TRBV28 to TRBJ1-3, with unresolved D. The CDR3 is made up of 15 amino acids. V was trimmed by 4 bases and J by 3 bases, leaving 13 bases between them. Germline CDR1 MDHEN, CDR2 SYDVKM. The CDR3, as DNA: TGTGCCAGCAGTTCCCTCCGTGCGGGTGGAAACACCATATATTTT. It translates to CASSSLRAGGNTIYF.

This chain joins TRBV2 and TRBJ1-4; 7 bases are shared with TRBD1. After removal of 6 bases from V and 13 bases from J, the junction contained 14 bases not matched to a gene. The CDR3 contains 14 residues. The germline V gene has CDR1 SNHLY and CDR2 FYNNEI. CDR3 in DNA: TGTGCCAGCAGACCCGGGACAGCTGTTGGTGGACTGTTTTTT. Protein sequence: CASRPGTAVGGLFF.

Comment on this clone: The sample contains more than one DNA sequence encoding this CDR3. The CDR3 sequence is CAWSVQDYGYTF. The CDR3 DNA reads TGTGCCTGGAGTGTACAAGATTATGGCTACACCTTC. The rearrangement uses TRBV30 and TRBJ1-2; D not resolved. The V end lost 0 bases, the J end lost 5 bases, and 7 bases lay between the germline ends. The V gene's germline CDR1 is GTSNPN and CDR2 SVGIG (reference sequence). The CDR3 loop spans 12 amino acids.

The chain has TRBV29-1 and TRBJ2-7; 8 bases align to TRBD1. This CDR3 has 12 residues. V shed 6 bases and J 5 bases; nucleotides not matched to a gene: 6. Germline CDR1 SQVTM, CDR2 ANQGSEA. Here the CDR3 DNA reads TGCAGCGTGAACGACAGGGGACACGAGCAGTACTTC. It yields the protein CSVNDRGHEQYF.

This clone has just one count. The chain uses TRBV18 and TRBJ2-1; the D gene is possibly TRBD2 (5 bases). The CDR3 contains 13 residues. The germline CDR1 and CDR2 sequences are KGHSH and LQKENI. V shed 6 bases and J shed 8 bases, with 14 bases lying between them. CDR3 bases: TGTGCCAGCTCTAGCAGCGGTTACCATGAGCAGTTCTTC. Residues: CASSSSGYHEQFF.

The genes are TRBV7-2 and TRBJ2-7, with TRBD1 identical over 11 bases. There are 15 residues in the CDR3. Per germline, CDR1 SGHTA and CDR2 FQGNSA. V dropped 4 bases and J dropped 7; count of bases not matched to a gene: 9. The CDR3 is CASSWGGQGAREQYF. In nucleotides, the CDR3 is TGTGCCAGCAGCTGGGGAGGACAGGGGGCGCGGGAGCAGTACTTC.

The V and J genes are TRBV24-1 and TRBJ2-6; no definite D call. The CDR3 contains 14 residues. Germline assignment: CDR1 KGHDR and CDR2 SFDVKD. Between the trimmed V and J ends, which lost 2 bases and 4 bases, there was a span of 5 bases. The CDR3 spells CATSDSRGANVLTF. The CDR3 nucleotides read TGTGCCACCAGTGATTCTAGAGGGGCCAACGTCCTGACTTTC.